These 30 T cell receptor beta chains were sequenced from one sample in a study of shared clonotypes between healthy human individuals. Data came from immunoSEQ multiplex PCR; TCRdb stores just in-frame clones and leaves some out. Here the sample spans approximately 2.1 million clones, 80% to 95% being singletons. The sequenced sample was naive CD4+ T cells from PBMCs. Subset specified: CD45RA+ positively selected. The source is a man aged 18-30 years in good health. Some clones in this sample may be carry-over from other donors' samples.

This rearrangement joins TRBV7-2 to TRBJ2-4; D remains ambiguous. V lost 5 bases, J lost 0 bases, and 8 bases lay in between. The germline CDR1 and CDR2 sequences are SGHTA and FQGNSA. This CDR3 is 14 amino acids long. The CDR3 DNA reads as TGTGCCAGCAGCGCCCTCCTAGCCAAAAACATTCAGTACTTC. It yields the protein CASSALLAKNIQYF.

This clone was picked up one time. The V call is TRBV28, the J call TRBJ2-5, with TRBD2 as a possible D gene (6 bases). CDR1 and CDR2 from the germline V gene are MDHEN and SYDVKM. V gave up 3 bases and J gave up 5 bases, with 16 bases separating them. This CDR3 region has 15 residues. The DNA for the CDR3 is TGTGCCAGCAGTTTGGGGGGAGGAAGGCGGGAGACCCAGTACTTC. Protein product: CASSLGGGRRETQYF.

This chain links TRBV7-3 with TRBJ2-1, with 10 bases lining up with TRBD2. Per the germline V gene, CDR1 is SGHTA and CDR2 is FQGTGA. Germline trimming cut 1 base from V and 10 bases from J; bases unmatched to any gene: 7. The CDR3 consists of 15 residues. This chain's CDR3 is CASSLIAGGLGEQFF. The CDR3, as DNA: TGTGCCAGCAGCTTAATAGCGGGAGGACTCGGAGAGCAGTTCTTC.

This clone was picked up one time. Other nucleotide sequences in the sample specify the same CDR3. CDR3 sequence reads: CASSLDRANTEAFF. The CDR3 region has the DNA TGTGCCAGCAGCCTGGACAGGGCGAACACTGAAGCTTTCTTT. The J gene is TRBJ1-1, the V gene TRBV7-9, with 8 bases identical to TRBD1. Germline values: CDR1 SEHNR, CDR2 FQNEAQ (reference sequence). The CDR3 totals 14 residues. V lost 5 bases, J lost 1 base, and 3 bases stayed unmatched.

About this clone itself: A much more abundant neighbour one base away suggests this may be a read error. Other DNA sequences in this specimen translate into the identical CDR3. The rearrangement joins TRBV5-4 to TRBJ1-2, with D tentatively TRBD1 (5 bases). With 4 bases removed from V and 2 bases from J, the gap between germline ends came to 6 bases. Germline CDR1 and CDR2: SGHNT and YYREEE (reference sequence). CDR3 length equals 12 residues. The CDR3 nucleotides read TGTGCCAGCAGCCCAGGGAACTATGGCTACACCTTC. Translated, it gives CASSPGNYGYTF.

The chain employs TRBV27 and TRBJ2-3, with 12 bases identical to TRBD2. V lost 6 bases and J lost 1; bases outside the gene matches: 5. The CDR3 has 16 residues. Germline-derived CDR1 and CDR2 are MNHEY and SMNVEV (reference sequence). CDR3 DNA sequence: TGTGCCAGCAGGACTAGCGGGAGAACCGGCACAGATACGCAGTATTTT. Amino acid sequence: CASRTSGRTGTDTQYF.

The rearrangement links TRBV7-9 to TRBJ2-6, with D perhaps TRBD2 (6 bases). This CDR3 region has 15 residues. Trimming took 5 bases from V and 0 from J, leaving 8 bases between them. Germline CDR1 and CDR2: SEHNR and FQNEAQ (reference sequence). The CDR3 reads CASSKGLSGANVLTF. Written as DNA, the CDR3 is TGTGCCAGCAGCAAGGGACTCTCTGGGGCCAACGTCCTGACTTTC.

The chain recombines TRBV6-5 with TRBJ2-3; D is perhaps TRBD1 (6 bases). Germline V CDR1 and CDR2: MNHEY, SVGAGI. The CDR3 consists of 15 residues. V lost 5 bases and J lost 6, with 18 bases in between. The CDR3 coding sequence is TGTGCCAGCAGTGGTGTTAGACAGGCGGTCGATACGCAGTATTTT. The encoded protein is CASSGVRQAVDTQYF.

The chain combines TRBV4-1 with TRBJ2-7; a possible D gene is TRBD2 (6 bases). Germline lookup yields CDR1 MGHRA and CDR2 YSYEKL. The CDR3 spans 15 residues. Trimming stripped 0 bases from V and 6 bases from J, with 15 bases between. The CDR3: CASSQEEGLLGEQYF. The CDR3 DNA reads as TGCGCCAGCAGCCAAGAGGAGGGTCTACTGGGCGAGCAGTACTTC.

The V call is TRBV28, the J call TRBJ2-7; TRBD1 aligns across 8 bases. CDR3 length: 16 amino acids. Trimming removed 3 bases from V and 2 bases from J; junction bases left unmatched: 9. Looked up from germline, CDR1 is MDHEN and CDR2 is SYDVKM. The CDR3 nucleotides are TGTGCCAGCAGTTTGCAAGGACGGGACAGGCCCTACGAGCAGTACTTC. Its translation is CASSLQGRDRPYEQYF.

This sequence joins TRBV6-1 and TRBJ2-5; D remains unclear. The germline CDR1 and CDR2 sequences are MNHNS and SASEGT. CDR3 length: 13 amino acids. V was trimmed by 5 bases and J by 5 bases, leaving 12 bases between them. For the CDR3, the DNA is TGTGCCAGCAGTCTTTCTATACCCGAGACCCAGTACTTC. This gives the protein CASSLSIPETQYF.

A note on this clone: This sample includes further DNA sequences coding for the same CDR3. The chain employs TRBV12-5 and TRBJ2-3; D is ambiguous. The CDR3 runs to 12 residues. The germline V gene has CDR1 LGHNT and CDR2 FRNRAP. V lost 2 bases and J lost 2, with 2 bases in between. CDR3 DNA: TGTGCTAGTGGTTTGAACACAGATACGCAGTATTTT. Protein: CASGLNTDTQYF. Drawing the rest from reference TRBV12-5 and TRBJ2-3, the complete variable domain is DARVTQTPRHKVTEMGQEVTMRCQPILGHNTVFWYRQTMMQGLELLAYFRNRAPLDDSGMPKDRFSAEMPDATLATLKIQPSEPRDSAVYFCASGLNTDTQYFGPGTRLTVL.

Of note for this clone: At the DNA level, this CDR3 is encoded by other sequences in the same sample as well. The V gene is TRBV7-9, the J gene TRBJ1-2; no definite D call. The germline CDR1 and CDR2 sequences are SEHNR and FQNEAQ (reference sequence). This CDR3 region has 12 residues. V shed 3 bases and J shed 4 bases, with 6 bases lying between them. CDR3 nucleotide sequence: TGTGCCAGCAGCTTGGGTGGCTATGGCTACACCTTC. It specifies CASSLGGYGYTF. Complete variable domain (other parts from reference TRBV7-9 and TRBJ1-2): DTGVSQNPRHKITKRGQNVTFRCDPISEHNRLYWYRQTLGQGPEFLTYFQNEAQLEKSRLLSDRFSAERPKGSFSTLEIQRTEQGDSAMYLCASSLGGYGYTFGSGTRLTVV.

This chain uses TRBV5-6 with TRBJ2-1; 11 bases line up with TRBD2. Germline-derived CDR1 and CDR2 are SGHDT and YYEEEE. The length of the CDR3 is 15 residues. V was clipped by 1 base and J by 6 bases; unmatched bases: 3. This CDR3 is CASSLLGLAANEQFF. The CDR3 nucleotides are TGTGCCAGCAGCTTGCTGGGACTAGCGGCCAATGAGCAGTTCTTC.

Remarks on this clone: The sample holds other DNA sequences that translate to the same CDR3. V is TRBV2 and J is TRBJ2-5, with 9 nucleotides matching TRBD1. The CDR3 runs 14 residues. Germline V gene data show CDR1 as SNHLY and CDR2 as FYNNEI. Trimming took 6 bases from V and 5 from J; bases not matched to a gene: 7. The CDR3 sequence is CASRPTGGRETQYF. The CDR3 DNA sequence: TGTGCCAGCAGGCCCACAGGGGGCCGGGAGACCCAGTACTTC.

The CDR3 loop reads CASRIGARETQYF. CDR3 coding DNA: TGTGCCAGCAGAATAGGAGCCCGAGAGACCCAGTACTTC. The chain recombines TRBV6-1 with TRBJ2-5; D gene unclear. The CDR3 is 13 residues long. The germline gives CDR1 MNHNS, CDR2 SASEGT. The V end was cut by 6 bases, the J end by 4 bases, with 12 bases between.

The chain has TRBV11-1 and TRBJ2-2; 8 nucleotides match TRBD2. Germline V gene lookup returns CDR1 SGHAT and CDR2 FQDESV (reference sequence). V shed 1 base, J shed 0 bases, and the junction held 10 bases outside the gene matches. The CDR3 contains 19 residues. This CDR3 is CASSLEDWSGRANTGELFF. CDR3 nucleotides: TGTGCCAGCAGCTTAGAGGATTGGTCCGGGAGGGCGAACACCGGGGAGCTGTTTTTT.

J is TRBJ2-3 and V is TRBV28, with 11 bases aligning to TRBD1. CDR1 MDHEN and CDR2 SYDVKM come from the germline V gene. Unmatched junction bases numbered 6, after V lost 11 bases and J lost 2 bases. CDR3 length equals 14 residues. The CDR3 DNA is TGTGCCGGCCGGGACAGGGGGGCCACAGATACGCAGTATTTT. Residues: CAGRDRGATDTQYF.

This clone is a singleton in its sample. V is TRBV5-1 and J is TRBJ1-4, with 8 bases matching TRBD1. The V gene's germline CDR1 is SGHRS and CDR2 YFSETQ. J was trimmed by 0 bases and V by 4 bases; bases with no gene match: 8. The CDR3 is made up of 17 amino acids. The CDR3 sequence: CASSPTTGASTNEKLFF. In nucleotides, the CDR3 is TGCGCCAGCAGCCCGACGACAGGGGCCTCAACTAATGAAAAACTGTTTTTT.

V usage is TRBV28 and J usage is TRBJ2-7, with TRBD2 matching over 10 bases. V shed 4 bases, J shed 6 bases, and the junction held 3 bases outside the gene matches. The CDR3 runs to 13 residues. Germline CDR1 MDHEN, CDR2 SYDVKM. CDR3 residues: CASSYGLAVEQYF. CDR3 bases: TGTGCCAGCAGTTACGGACTAGCGGTCGAGCAGTACTTC.

The chain has TRBV6-5 and TRBJ1-2; D gene uncertain. The germline V gene encodes CDR1 MNHEY and CDR2 SVGAGI. This CDR3 has 14 residues. The ends were cut back, 5 bases at V and 0 bases at J, with 10 bases in the middle. The CDR3 sequence: CASSRSRSNYGYTF. In nucleotides, the CDR3 is TGTGCCAGCAGTAGAAGCCGTTCTAACTATGGCTACACCTTC.

This clone turned up a few times. V gene TRBV29-1 combines with J gene TRBJ1-2; D is unresolved. Germline V gene sequence: CDR1 SQVTM, CDR2 ANQGSEA. V lost 4 bases, J lost 7 bases, and 4 bases lay in between. This CDR3 has 9 residues. CDR3 sequence: CSVVSGYTF. In DNA, the CDR3 is TGCAGCGTTGTTTCTGGCTACACCTTC. Full variable domain (outside the CDR3, taken from reference TRBV29-1 and TRBJ1-2): SAVISQKPSRDICQRGTSLTIQCQVDSQVTMMFWYRQQPGQSLTLIATANQGSEATYESGFVIDKFPISRPNLTFSTLTVSNMSPEDSSIYLCSVVSGYTFGSGTRLTVV.

The rearrangement links TRBV6-7 to TRBJ2-7, with TRBD1 as a possible D gene (5 bases). TRBV6-7 is classed as an ORF, of uncertain function. This CDR3 spans 14 amino acids. Trimming removed 6 bases at V and 3 bases at J, with 15 bases between. The CDR3 sequence: CASSREDNNYEQYF. Here the CDR3 DNA reads TGTGCCAGCAGCCGCGAGGACAACAACTACGAGCAGTACTTC.

The V gene is TRBV7-9, the J gene TRBJ2-2; D perhaps matches TRBD2 (6 bases). This CDR3 contains 15 residues. The V end was cut by 2 bases, the J end by 4 bases, with 11 bases between. In germline, CDR1 is SEHNR, CDR2 FQNEAQ (reference sequence). The CDR3 DNA follows: TGTGCCAGCAGCTTAATCTCCGGGGGCACCGGGGAGCTGTTTTTT. Translation gives CASSLISGGTGELFF.

This clone was recorded once. This rearrangement joins TRBV2 to TRBJ2-4; D tentatively reads TRBD1 or TRBD2 (5 bases each). CDR3 length: 13 residues. V was cut by 4 bases and J by 8 bases, with 12 bases left in between. Germline V gene sequence: CDR1 SNHLY, CDR2 FYNNEI. This chain's CDR3 is CASSGDLGYIQYF. The CDR3 DNA reads TGTGCCAGCAGTGGGGACCTCGGATACATTCAGTACTTC.

V is TRBV5-1 and J is TRBJ1-2; 11 bases align to TRBD1. J gave up 8 bases and V 4 bases, and 13 bases lay outside the gene matches. The germline V gene has CDR1 SGHRS and CDR2 YFSETQ. The CDR3 runs 16 residues. The DNA for the CDR3 is TGCGCCAGCAGCCCCCCGGACAGGGGGCATATGTCGGGCTACACCTTC. Translated: CASSPPDRGHMSGYTF.

The rearrangement joins TRBV6-6 to TRBJ2-1; the D is unclear. Trimming took 0 bases from V and 2 from J, leaving 11 bases between them. In germline, CDR1 is MNHNY, CDR2 SVGAGI (reference sequence). The CDR3 loop spans 16 amino acids. The CDR3 DNA follows: TGTGCCAGCAGTTACTCCTTGGCTACTACCTACAATGAGCAGTTCTTC. Its translation is CASSYSLATTYNEQFF.

The gene calls are TRBV27 and TRBJ1-5, with TRBD1 matching 7 bases. Trimming removed 5 bases from V and 1 base from J; junction bases left unmatched: 8. The CDR3 length is 16 residues. Germline V gene data show CDR1 as MNHEY and CDR2 as SMNVEV (reference sequence). Here the CDR3 reads CASSTARGRSNQPQHF. DNA for the CDR3: TGTGCCAGCAGTACGGCGAGGGGGCGAAGCAATCAGCCCCAGCATTTT.

A word on this clone: Other nucleotide sequences in the sample specify the same CDR3. The chain is built from TRBV29-1 and TRBJ2-3; the D is unclear. The V end lost 4 bases, the J end lost 6 bases, and 5 bases lay between the germline ends. Germline CDR1 reads SQVTM; CDR2 reads ANQGSEA. The CDR3 extends over 10 amino acids. The CDR3, as DNA: TGCAGCGTTGCAGTCGATACGCAGTATTTT. Its translation is CSVAVDTQYF.

The V call is TRBV2, the J call TRBJ2-7; 8 bases map to TRBD2. Germline V gene lookup returns CDR1 SNHLY and CDR2 FYNNEI. This CDR3 comprises 14 residues. V trimming: 7 bases; J trimming: 3 bases; junction bases outside the gene matches: 8. The CDR3 is CASTIGLAGYEQYF. The DNA of the CDR3 is TGTGCCAGCACCATAGGACTAGCCGGCTACGAGCAGTACTTC.